The present entry profiles one T cell receptor beta chain with its context. This specimen includes other DNA sequences encoding the same CDR3. The data were obtained in a study of blood T cell repertoires in COVID-19. Overall study: Samples came from the United States, Italy and Spain, spanning acute and convalescent COVID-19. The cDNA or gDNA used as material had been derived from T cells, B-cell-depleted T cells, or PBMCs.

Which cohort a participant joined came from the clinical history participants gave. The CDR3 runs 13 residues. Trimming removed 3 bases at V and 1 base at J, with 6 bases between. In germline, CDR1 is LNHDA, CDR2 SQIVND (reference sequence). Methods used by the authors: Amplification of reference gene primers provided the estimated nucleated cell counts. TCRdb keeps only in-frame clones here, not all; method: immunoSEQ multiplex PCR. Clone size and V and J calls were adopted from that table, with D and trimming inferred from the DNA. Counted here are 390,000 or so clones, 85% to 90% occurring once; the ten biggest clones make up approximately 9.3%.

The origin of this receptor is a woman aged 45-65 years who had recovered from COVID-19. The chain employs TRBV19 and TRBJ1-1; no clear D. Specimen: PBMCs or T cells enriched from blood (not recorded which). In nucleotides, the CDR3 is TGTGCCAGTAGTATCGGTCAGAACACTGAAGCTTTCTTT. Translation: CASSIGQNTEAFF.